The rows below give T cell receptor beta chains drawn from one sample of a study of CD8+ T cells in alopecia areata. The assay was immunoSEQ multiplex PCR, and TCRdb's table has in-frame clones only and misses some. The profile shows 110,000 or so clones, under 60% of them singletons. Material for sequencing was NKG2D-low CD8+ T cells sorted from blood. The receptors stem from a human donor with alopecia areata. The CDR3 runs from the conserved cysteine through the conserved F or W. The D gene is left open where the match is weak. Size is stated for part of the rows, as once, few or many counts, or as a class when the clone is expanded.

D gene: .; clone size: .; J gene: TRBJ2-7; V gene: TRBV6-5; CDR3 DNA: TGTGCCAGCAGCGGAGCTAGCGTGAGCTACGAGCAGTACTTC; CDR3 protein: CASSGASVSYEQYF
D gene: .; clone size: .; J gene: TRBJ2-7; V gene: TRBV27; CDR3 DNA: TGTGCCAGCAGTCCCGGGGGCCTCTACGAGCAGTACTTC; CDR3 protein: CASSPGGLYEQYF
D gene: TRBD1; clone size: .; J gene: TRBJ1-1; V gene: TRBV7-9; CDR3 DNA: TGTGCCAGCAGCTTCGGGACAGGGGGCTTCGAAACTGAAGCTTTCTTT; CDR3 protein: CASSFGTGGFETEAFF
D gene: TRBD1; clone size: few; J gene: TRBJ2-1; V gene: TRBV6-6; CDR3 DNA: TGTGCCAGCAGAACCGGGACAGGGGGATTGAATGAGCAGTTCTTC; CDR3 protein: CASRTGTGGLNEQFF
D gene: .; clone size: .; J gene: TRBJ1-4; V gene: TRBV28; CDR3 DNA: TGTGCCAGCGGTACAGGCGAAAAACTGTTTTTT; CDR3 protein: CASGTGEKLFF
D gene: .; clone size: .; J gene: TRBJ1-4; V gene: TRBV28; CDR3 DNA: TGTGCCAGCAGTCAGGCCGAAAAACTGTTTTTT; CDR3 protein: CASSQAEKLFF
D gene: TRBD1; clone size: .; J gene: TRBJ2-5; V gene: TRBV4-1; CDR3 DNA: TGCGCCAGCAGCCAAGATCACGGGACAGACCAAGAGACCCAGTACTTC; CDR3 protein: CASSQDHGTDQETQYF
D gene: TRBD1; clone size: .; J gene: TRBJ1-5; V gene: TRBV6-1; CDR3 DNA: TGTGCCACCAGAGACAGGGGCTGGCAGCCCCAGCATTTT; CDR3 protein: CATRDRGWQPQHF
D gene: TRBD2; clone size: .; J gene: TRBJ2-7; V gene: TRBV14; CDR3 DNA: TGTGCCAGCAGCCAAGTGACTAGCGGGAGGTACGAGCAGTACTTC; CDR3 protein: CASSQVTSGRYEQYF
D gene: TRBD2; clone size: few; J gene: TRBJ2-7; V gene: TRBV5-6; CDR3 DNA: TGTGCCAGCAGCACGGGACTAGCGGGAGTCTACGAGCAGTACTTC; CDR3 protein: CASSTGLAGVYEQYF
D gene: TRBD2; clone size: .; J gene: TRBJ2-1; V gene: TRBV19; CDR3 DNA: TGTGCCACCGCTAGCGGGAGCTCCTACAATGAGCAGTTCTTC; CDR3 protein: CATASGSSYNEQFF
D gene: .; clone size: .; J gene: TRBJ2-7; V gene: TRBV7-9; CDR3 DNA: TGTGCCAGCAGCCCACCCACAGTCTACGAGCAGTACTTC; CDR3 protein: CASSPPTVYEQYF
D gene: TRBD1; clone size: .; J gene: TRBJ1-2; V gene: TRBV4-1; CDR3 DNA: TGCGCCAGCAGCCACAGCGGACAGGGCGTCTATGGCTACACCTTC; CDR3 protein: CASSHSGQGVYGYTF
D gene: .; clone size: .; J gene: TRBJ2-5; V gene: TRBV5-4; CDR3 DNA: TGTGCCAGCAGCTTGGAGGGGTACCAAGAGACCCAGTACTTC; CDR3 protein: CASSLEGYQETQYF
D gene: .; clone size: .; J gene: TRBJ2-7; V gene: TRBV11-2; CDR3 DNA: TGTGCCAGCAGCTTAGCGTTGGGGGAGAGGCCCTACGAGCAGTACTTC; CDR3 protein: CASSLALGERPYEQYF
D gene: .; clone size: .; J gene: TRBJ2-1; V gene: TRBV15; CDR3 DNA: TGTGCCACCAGCAGAGAGATCGAAGTACACTTGGAGCAGTTCTTC; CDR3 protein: CATSREIEVHLEQFF
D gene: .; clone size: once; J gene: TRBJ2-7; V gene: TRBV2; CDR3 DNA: TGTGCCACCACAGGTGGGTCCTACGAGCAGTACTTC; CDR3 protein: CATTGGSYEQYF
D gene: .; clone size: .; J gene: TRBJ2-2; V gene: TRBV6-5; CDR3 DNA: TGTGCCAGCAAGGGCAGGGTCACCGGGGAGCTGTTTTTT; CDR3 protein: CASKGRVTGELFF
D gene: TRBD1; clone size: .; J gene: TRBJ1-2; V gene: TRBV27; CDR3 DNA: TGTGCCAGCAGTTTTCGACAGGGGGCCCACTATGGCTACACCTTC; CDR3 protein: CASSFRQGAHYGYTF
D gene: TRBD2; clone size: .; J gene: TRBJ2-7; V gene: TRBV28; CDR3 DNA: TGTGCCAGCAGTTTGTTGAGCGGGAGATCCTACGAGCAGTACTTC; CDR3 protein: CASSLLSGRSYEQYF
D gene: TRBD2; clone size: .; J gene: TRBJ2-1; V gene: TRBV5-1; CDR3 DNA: TGCGCCAGCAGCTCAACGGGACTAGCGGGGTACAATGAGCAGTTCTTC; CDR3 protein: CASSSTGLAGYNEQFF
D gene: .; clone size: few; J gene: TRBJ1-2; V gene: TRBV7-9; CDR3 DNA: TGTGCCAGCAGCGCTTCAGGGCATGGCGATGGCTACACCTTC; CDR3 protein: CASSASGHGDGYTF
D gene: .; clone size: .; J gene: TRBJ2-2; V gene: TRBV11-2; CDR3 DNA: TGTGCCAGCAGCCCTGACACCGGGGAGCTGTTTTTT; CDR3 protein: CASSPDTGELFF
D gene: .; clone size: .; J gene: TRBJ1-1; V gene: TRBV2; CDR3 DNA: TGTGCCAGCATAGGGGAGAACACTGAAGCTTTCTTT; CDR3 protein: CASIGENTEAFF
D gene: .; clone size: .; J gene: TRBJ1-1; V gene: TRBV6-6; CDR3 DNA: TGTGCCAGCACCCCCGACGGAGGGAACACTGAAGCTTTCTTT; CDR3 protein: CASTPDGGNTEAFF
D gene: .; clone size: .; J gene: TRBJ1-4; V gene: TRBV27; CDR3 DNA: TGTGCCAGCAGTACAACAGCGGCGGAATTGGAAAAACTGTTTTTT; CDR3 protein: CASSTTAAELEKLFF
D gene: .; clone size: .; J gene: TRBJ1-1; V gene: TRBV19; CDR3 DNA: TGTGCCAGTAGACTGACAGCAAACACTGAAGCTTTCTTT; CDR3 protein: CASRLTANTEAFF
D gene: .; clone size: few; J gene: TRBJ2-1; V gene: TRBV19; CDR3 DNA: TGTGCCAGTAGTATAGGGGGGGACAATGAGCAGTTCTTC; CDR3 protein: CASSIGGDNEQFF
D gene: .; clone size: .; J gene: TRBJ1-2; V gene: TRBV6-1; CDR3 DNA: TGTGCCAGCAGTGATTGGGACGGCTACTATGGCTACACCTTC; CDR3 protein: CASSDWDGYYGYTF
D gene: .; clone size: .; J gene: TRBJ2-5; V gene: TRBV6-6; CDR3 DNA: TGTGCCAGCAGTTATGAGACCCAGTACTTC; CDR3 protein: CASSYETQYF
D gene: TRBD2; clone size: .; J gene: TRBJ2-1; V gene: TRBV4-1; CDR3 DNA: TGCGCCAGCAGCCAGACCGGGACTAGCGGGAGGTTTGATGAGCAGTTCTTC; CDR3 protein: CASSQTGTSGRFDEQFF
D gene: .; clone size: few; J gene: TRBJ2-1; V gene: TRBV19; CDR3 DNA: TGTGCCAGTATGGCGGGAATTAATGAGCAGTTCTTC; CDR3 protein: CASMAGINEQFF
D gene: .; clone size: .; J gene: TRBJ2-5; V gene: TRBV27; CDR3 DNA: TGTGCCAGCAGTTCAGCGGGCCTACAAGAGACCCAGTACTTC; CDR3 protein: CASSSAGLQETQYF
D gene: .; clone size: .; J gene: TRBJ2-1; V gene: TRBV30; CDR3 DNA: TGTGCCTGGAGTGTCGGGAGCCCTTCCTACAATGAGCAGTTCTTC; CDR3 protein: CAWSVGSPSYNEQFF
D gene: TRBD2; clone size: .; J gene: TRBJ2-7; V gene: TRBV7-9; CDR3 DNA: TGTGCCAGCAGCTTAGTGGGTAGCGGGATAGAATACGAGCAGTACTTC; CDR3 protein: CASSLVGSGIEYEQYF
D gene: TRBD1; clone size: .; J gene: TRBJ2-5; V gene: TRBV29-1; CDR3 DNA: TGCAGCGGTATAACAGGGGCGCGGGAGACCCAGTACTTC; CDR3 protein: CSGITGARETQYF
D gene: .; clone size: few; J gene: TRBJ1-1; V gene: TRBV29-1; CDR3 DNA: TGCAGCGTTGAATTGGCAGATTATGAAGCTTTCTTT; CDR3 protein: CSVELADYEAFF
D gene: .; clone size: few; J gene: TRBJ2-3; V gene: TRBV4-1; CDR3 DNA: TGCGCCAGCAGCCAAGAAGTCGATACGCAGTATTTT; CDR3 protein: CASSQEVDTQYF
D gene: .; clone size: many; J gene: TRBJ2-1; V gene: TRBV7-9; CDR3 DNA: TGTGCCAGCAGCCACCTAGCAGTCAATGAGCAGTTCTTC; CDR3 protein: CASSHLAVNEQFF
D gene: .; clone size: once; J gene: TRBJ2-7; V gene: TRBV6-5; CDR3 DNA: TGTGCCAGCAGTTACTCGATACACGGGAGTGACTACGAGCAGTACTTC; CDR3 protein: CASSYSIHGSDYEQYF
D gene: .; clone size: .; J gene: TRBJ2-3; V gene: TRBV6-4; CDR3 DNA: TGTGCCAGCAGTGAACGGGTCGGCACAGATACGCAGTATTTT; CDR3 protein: CASSERVGTDTQYF
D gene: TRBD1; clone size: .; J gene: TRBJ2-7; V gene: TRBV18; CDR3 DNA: TGTGCCAGCTCTCGGGACAGGGGTGGTCCTAGGTCCTACGAGCAGTACTTC; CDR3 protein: CASSRDRGGPRSYEQYF
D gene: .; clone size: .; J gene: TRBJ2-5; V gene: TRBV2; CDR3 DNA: TGTGCCAGCAGTGACAGGCAAGAGACCCAGTACTTC; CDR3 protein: CASSDRQETQYF
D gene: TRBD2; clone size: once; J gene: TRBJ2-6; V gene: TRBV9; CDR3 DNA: TGTGCCAGCAGCGAACGACTAGCGGGAGGATCTGGGGCCAACGTCCTGACTTTC; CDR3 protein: CASSERLAGGSGANVLTF
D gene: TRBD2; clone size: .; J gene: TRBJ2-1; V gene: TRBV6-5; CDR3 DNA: TGTGCCAGCAGGGGACTAGCGGGCAACAATGAGCAGTTCTTC; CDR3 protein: CASRGLAGNNEQFF
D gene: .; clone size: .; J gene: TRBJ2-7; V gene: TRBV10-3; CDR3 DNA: TGTGCCATCAGGGAGACCGGCTACGAGCAGTACTTC; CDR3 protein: CAIRETGYEQYF
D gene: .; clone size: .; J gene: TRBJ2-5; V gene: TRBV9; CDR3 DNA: TGTGCCAGCAGCGCCACTCTGGGCTCAGCGGACGTCGTGACCCAGTACTTC; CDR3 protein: CASSATLGSADVVTQYF
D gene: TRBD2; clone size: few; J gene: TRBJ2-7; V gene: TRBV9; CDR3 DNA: TGTGCCAGCAGTCCACCCCTGACTAGCGGGAGATACGAGCAGTACTTC; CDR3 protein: CASSPPLTSGRYEQYF
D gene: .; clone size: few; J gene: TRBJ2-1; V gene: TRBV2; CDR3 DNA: TGTGCCACCCTCGAAGAGAGGTCCTACAATGAGCAGTTCTTC; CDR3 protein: CATLEERSYNEQFF
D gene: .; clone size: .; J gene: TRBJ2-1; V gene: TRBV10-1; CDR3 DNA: TGCGCCAGCAGTGCGAACCGGAACCTCTGGGATGAGCAGTTCTTC; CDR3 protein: CASSANRNLWDEQFF
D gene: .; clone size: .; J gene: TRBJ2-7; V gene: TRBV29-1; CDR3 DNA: TGCAGCGTAGAAAGGGACACGGGATTCTCCTACGAGCAGTACTTC; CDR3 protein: CSVERDTGFSYEQYF
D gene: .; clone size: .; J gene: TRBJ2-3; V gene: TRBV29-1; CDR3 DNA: TGCAGCGTTGAAGACCCATGGGGGGCCCTGAAGTATACAGATACGCAGTATTTT; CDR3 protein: CSVEDPWGALKYTDTQYF
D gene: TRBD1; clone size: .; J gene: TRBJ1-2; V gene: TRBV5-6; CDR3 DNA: TGTGCCAGCAGCCCTAGACCGGGACAGCCAGGGTTTTTACTCTACACCTTC; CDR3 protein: CASSPRPGQPGFLLYTF
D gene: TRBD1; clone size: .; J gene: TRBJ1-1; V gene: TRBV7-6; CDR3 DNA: TGTGCCAGCAGGGAAACAGGGGCTCCTGAAGCTTTCTTT; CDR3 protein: CASRETGAPEAFF
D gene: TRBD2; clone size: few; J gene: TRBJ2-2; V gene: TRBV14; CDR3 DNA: TGTGCCAGCAGCGCTAGCGGGAGGGCCCTTTTCACCGGGGAGCTGTTTTTT; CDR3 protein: CASSASGRALFTGELFF
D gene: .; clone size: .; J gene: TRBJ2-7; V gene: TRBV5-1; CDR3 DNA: TGCGCCAGCAGCTTGGCCCCTAGCGAGAGCTCCTACGAGCAGTACTTC; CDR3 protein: CASSLAPSESSYEQYF
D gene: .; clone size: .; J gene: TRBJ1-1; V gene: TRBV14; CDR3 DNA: TGTGCCAGCAGCCAACTCATTAACACTGAAGCTTTCTTT; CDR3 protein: CASSQLINTEAFF
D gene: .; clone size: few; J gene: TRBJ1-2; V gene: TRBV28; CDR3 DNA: TGTGCCAGCAGTCCACAGGGCTCCTTTCGATATGGCTACACCTTC; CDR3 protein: CASSPQGSFRYGYTF
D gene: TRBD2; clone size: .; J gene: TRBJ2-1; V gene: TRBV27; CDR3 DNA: TGTGCCAGCAGTTTAATGCTAGCGGGAGTGTCCTACAATGAGCAGTTCTTC; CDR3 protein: CASSLMLAGVSYNEQFF